The rows below give T cell receptor beta chains drawn from one sample of a study of hypomethylating agent response in myelodysplastic syndrome. Profiling relied on immunoSEQ multiplex PCR, and the TCRdb table lists in-frame clones only, not all of them. This table has a few thousand clones, 75% to 85% appearing once. This specimen consisted of bone marrow, obtained before or after starting hypomethylating agent treatment for myelodysplastic syndrome (not recorded which). The receptors come from a human donor with myelodysplastic syndrome. CDR3s include the opening cysteine and the closing phenylalanine or tryptophan. The D gene is left open where the match is weak. Clone size is shown for a subset of rows, as once, few, many or a class of expanded clone.

>TRBV7-2|NA|TRBJ2-3|few
CASSLFGVETDTQYF
TGTGCCAGCAGCTTATTCGGTGTGGAAACAGATACGCAGTATTTT
>TRBV9|NA|TRBJ1-5|NA
CASSVGPTSNQPQHF
TGTGCCAGCAGCGTAGGACCGACTTCCAATCAGCCCCAGCATTTT
>TRBV5-1|NA|TRBJ2-1|NA
CASSLEAGLKVEQFF
TGCGCCAGCAGCTTGGAGGCAGGCCTTAAGGTTGAGCAGTTCTTC
>TRBV2|NA|TRBJ2-3|NA
CASSDGGFSTDTQYF
TGTGCCAGCAGTGATGGAGGGTTTAGCACAGATACGCAGTATTTT
>TRBV19|NA|TRBJ1-2|NA
CASSEQNYGYTF
TGTGCCAGTAGTGAACAGAACTATGGCTACACCTTC
>TRBV29-1|TRBD1|TRBJ2-5|NA
CSVDRQGVEETQYF
TGCAGCGTTGACAGACAGGGCGTTGAGGAGACCCAGTACTTC
>TRBV5-6|NA|TRBJ1-4|NA
CASSLRGFEEKLFF
TGTGCCAGCAGCTTGAGGGGGTTTGAAGAAAAACTGTTTTTT
>TRBV19|TRBD1|TRBJ2-1|NA
CASRLDRSSYNEQFF
TGTGCCAGTCGATTGGACAGGAGCTCCTACAATGAGCAGTTCTTC
>TRBV5-4|NA|TRBJ1-2|NA
CASSLVGADYGYTF
TGTGCCAGCAGCTTGGTAGGGGCAGACTATGGCTACACCTTC
>TRBV19|NA|TRBJ2-2|NA
CASTSPRQGTGELFF
TGTGCCAGTACTTCTCCCAGGCAGGGCACCGGGGAGCTGTTTTTT
>TRBV6-1|TRBD1|TRBJ2-7|few
CASSRNRGAHEQYF
TGTGCCAGCTCCCGAAACAGGGGAGCCCACGAGCAGTACTTC
>TRBV27|NA|TRBJ2-1|NA
CAAGDSFAYNEQFF
TGTGCGGCGGGCGACTCTTTCGCCTACAATGAGCAGTTCTTC
>TRBV9|NA|TRBJ2-6|NA
CASDSGANVLTF
TGTGCCAGCGATTCTGGGGCCAACGTCCTGACTTTC
>TRBV6-5|TRBD1|TRBJ1-2|NA
CASSYAGGSSNYGYTF
TGTGCCAGCAGTTACGCAGGGGGTTCCTCTAACTATGGCTACACCTTC
>TRBV11-1|NA|TRBJ2-3|once
CASSRNRGTDTQYF
TGTGCCAGCAGCCGAAACCGGGGCACAGATACGCAGTATTTT
>TRBV6-1|TRBD1|TRBJ1-3|NA
CASSEQGVTIYF
TGTGCCAGCAGTGAACAGGGGGTCACCATATATTTT
>TRBV7-2|NA|TRBJ1-1|few
CASSIENTEAFF
TGTGCCAGCAGCATCGAAAACACTGAAGCTTTCTTT
>TRBV11-1|TRBD1|TRBJ1-2|NA
CASSPRQGNYGYTF
TGTGCCAGCAGCCCGAGACAGGGTAACTATGGCTACACCTTC
>TRBV7-3|TRBD1|TRBJ1-2|NA
CASSLAATGRGYTF
TGTGCCAGCAGCTTAGCGGCGACAGGGAGAGGCTACACCTTC
>TRBV6-4|NA|TRBJ2-1|once
CASSDTGGSYNEQFF
TGTGCCAGCAGTGACACGGGGGGCTCATACAATGAGCAGTTCTTC
>TRBV12-5|NA|TRBJ2-5|NA
CASGLGRRMQETQYF
TGTGCTAGTGGTTTGGGCCGTCGGATGCAAGAGACCCAGTACTTC
>TRBV2|NA|TRBJ1-1|NA
CASSVGFRAEAFF
TGTGCCAGCAGTGTAGGGTTCCGGGCTGAAGCTTTCTTT
>TRBV7-9|NA|TRBJ1-3|NA
CASSERSGNTIYF
TGTGCCAGCAGCGAGAGGTCTGGAAACACCATATATTTT
>TRBV7-9|NA|TRBJ2-1|few
CASSFRPDGTSYNEQFF
TGTGCCAGCAGCTTTAGGCCAGACGGCACCTCCTACAATGAGCAGTTCTTC
>TRBV15|NA|TRBJ1-3|NA
CATSRGSGNTIYF
TGTGCCACCAGCAGAGGATCTGGAAACACCATATATTTT
>TRBV29-1|TRBD1|TRBJ1-1|NA
CSVNRGMNTEAFF
TGCAGCGTAAACAGGGGAATGAACACTGAAGCTTTCTTT
>TRBV6-6|NA|TRBJ1-5|few
CASSNRVRGQPQHF
TGTGCCAGCAGTAACAGGGTAAGGGGCCAGCCCCAGCATTTT
>TRBV10-3|NA|TRBJ2-3|NA
CAISEGRDTDTQYF
TGTGCCATCAGTGAGGGCAGAGACACAGATACGCAGTATTTT
>TRBV5-6|NA|TRBJ2-2|NA
CASRGTTGAGELFF
TGTGCCAGCAGGGGGACAACGGGGGCCGGGGAGCTGTTTTTT
>TRBV25-1|NA|TRBJ1-2|NA
CASSVEKYGHTF
TGTGCCAGCAGCGTAGAGAAGTATGGCCACACCTTC
>TRBV7-2|TRBD1|TRBJ1-2|NA
CASSHGQGISGYTF
TGTGCCAGCAGCCACGGACAGGGGATAAGCGGCTACACCTTC
>TRBV6-1|NA|TRBJ2-1|NA
CASNRVGNEQFF
TGTGCCAGCAACCGGGTTGGCAATGAGCAGTTCTTC
>TRBV27|TRBD2|TRBJ2-1|NA
CASSLPAGGPRNEQFF
TGTGCCAGCAGTTTACCAGCGGGAGGGCCCCGGAATGAGCAGTTCTTC